This TCR beta chain was captured in a study of blood T cell repertoires in COVID-19. Study background: Collection of acute and convalescent COVID-19 samples took place in the United States, Italy and Spain.

Authors' data handling: How many nucleated cells were present was estimated from reference gene primer amplification. The data were produced by immunoSEQ multiplex PCR, yet TCRdb's version contains in-frame clones alone and is incomplete. Clone size and V and J calls were adopted from that table, with D and trimming inferred from the DNA. The data show some 230,000 clones, around 87% seen once. V lost 4 bases to trimming and J lost 4 bases; unmatched junction nucleotides: 9. The germline CDR1 and CDR2 sequences are SGHVS and FQNEAQ. This CDR3 comprises 17 residues. The chain is built from TRBV7-8 and TRBJ2-3; 12 positions match TRBD1. The sequence was obtained from a woman aged 45 to 65 with COVID-19, enrolled during active disease. Sequencing used peripheral blood. CDR3 loop: CASSSWGQGAPADTQYF. The CDR3 nucleotides read TGTGCCAGCAGCTCCTGGGGACAGGGGGCGCCGGCAGATACGCAGTATTTT.